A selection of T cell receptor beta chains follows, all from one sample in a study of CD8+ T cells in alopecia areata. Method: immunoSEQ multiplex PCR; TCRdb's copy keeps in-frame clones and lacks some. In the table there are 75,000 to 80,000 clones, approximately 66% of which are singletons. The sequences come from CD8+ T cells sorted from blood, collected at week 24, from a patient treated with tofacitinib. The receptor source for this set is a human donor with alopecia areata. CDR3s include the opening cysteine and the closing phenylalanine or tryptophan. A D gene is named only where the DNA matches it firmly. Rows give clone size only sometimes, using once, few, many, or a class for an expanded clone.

cdr3_nt: TGTGCCAGCAGCTTAGCCGGGGTCTATGGCTACACCTTC
cdr3_aa: CASSLAGVYGYTF
d_call: -
clone_size: -
j_call: TRBJ1-2
v_call: TRBV7-3

cdr3_nt: TGTGCCAGCAGCCAAGGTGACGACGAGCAGTACTTC
cdr3_aa: CASSQGDDEQYF
d_call: -
clone_size: -
j_call: TRBJ2-7
v_call: TRBV4-2

cdr3_nt: TGTGCCAGCAGCTTAGCGACAGGGGATTACCAAGAGACCCAGTACTTC
cdr3_aa: CASSLATGDYQETQYF
d_call: TRBD1
clone_size: few
j_call: TRBJ2-5
v_call: TRBV7-9

cdr3_nt: TGTGCTAGTGGTTTGGGGACTGGCCCCGATGATACGCAGTATTTT
cdr3_aa: CASGLGTGPDDTQYF
d_call: -
clone_size: once
j_call: TRBJ2-3
v_call: TRBV12-5

cdr3_nt: TGTGCCAGCAGCCCCACAGGGAGGACTGAAGCTTTCTTT
cdr3_aa: CASSPTGRTEAFF
d_call: -
clone_size: few
j_call: TRBJ1-1
v_call: TRBV7-8

cdr3_nt: TGTGCCAGCAGATCGCAGGGGCGGCAGTTCTTC
cdr3_aa: CASRSQGRQFF
d_call: -
clone_size: -
j_call: TRBJ2-1
v_call: TRBV5-6

cdr3_nt: TGTGCCTGGAGTGAGGGCAGGGGGGAAGGCTACACCTTC
cdr3_aa: CAWSEGRGEGYTF
d_call: TRBD1
clone_size: few
j_call: TRBJ1-2
v_call: TRBV30

cdr3_nt: TGTGCCAGCAGCCACGGCCTTCCTACGCAGTATTTT
cdr3_aa: CASSHGLPTQYF
d_call: -
clone_size: few
j_call: TRBJ2-3
v_call: TRBV14

cdr3_nt: TGTGCCAGCAGCTACAGCTCATCTCCTTACAATGAGCAGTTCTTC
cdr3_aa: CASSYSSSPYNEQFF
d_call: -
clone_size: -
j_call: TRBJ2-1
v_call: TRBV5-6

cdr3_nt: TGTGCCAGCAGTTACTCGATTAGGGGCACAGATACGCAGTATTTT
cdr3_aa: CASSYSIRGTDTQYF
d_call: -
clone_size: few
j_call: TRBJ2-3
v_call: TRBV6-5

cdr3_nt: TGTGCCTGGAGTGGACCCCTGGAGGGCTACACCTTC
cdr3_aa: CAWSGPLEGYTF
d_call: -
clone_size: -
j_call: TRBJ1-2
v_call: TRBV30

cdr3_nt: TGCGCCAGCAGCCCTGGGCGCTTGTCCTACGAGCAGTACTTC
cdr3_aa: CASSPGRLSYEQYF
d_call: -
clone_size: -
j_call: TRBJ2-7
v_call: TRBV4-3

cdr3_nt: TGCGCCAGCAGCCTTAGTGGACAGGGGACTTACAATGAGCAGTTCTTC
cdr3_aa: CASSLSGQGTYNEQFF
d_call: TRBD1
clone_size: -
j_call: TRBJ2-1
v_call: TRBV4-3

cdr3_nt: TGTGCCAGCAGCTTATCAGCGGGGGGCATCATCACTATACAAGAGACCCAGTACTTC
cdr3_aa: CASSLSAGGIITIQETQYF
d_call: TRBD2
clone_size: -
j_call: TRBJ2-5
v_call: TRBV7-9

cdr3_nt: TGTGCCAGCAGCCTAACAGGGGGAGGAGGCGAGACCCAGTACTTC
cdr3_aa: CASSLTGGGGETQYF
d_call: TRBD1
clone_size: -
j_call: TRBJ2-5
v_call: TRBV7-3

cdr3_nt: TGCAGCGTTCACTTGACTGAAGCTTTCTTT
cdr3_aa: CSVHLTEAFF
d_call: -
clone_size: -
j_call: TRBJ1-1
v_call: TRBV29-1

cdr3_nt: TGTGCCAGCAGCGTAGGGGGGGATACGCAGTATTTT
cdr3_aa: CASSVGGDTQYF
d_call: -
clone_size: -
j_call: TRBJ2-3
v_call: TRBV9

cdr3_nt: TGTGCCAGCAGTGAGCGGGAGGTACTCACAGATACGCAGTATTTT
cdr3_aa: CASSEREVLTDTQYF
d_call: TRBD2
clone_size: -
j_call: TRBJ2-3
v_call: TRBV4-2

cdr3_nt: TGCGCCAGCAGCTACTCGACAGGGAATGAGCAGTTCTTC
cdr3_aa: CASSYSTGNEQFF
d_call: TRBD1
clone_size: few
j_call: TRBJ2-1
v_call: TRBV4-1

cdr3_nt: TGTGCCAGCAGTTCGAGCGCGATGGATGAAAAACTGTTTTTT
cdr3_aa: CASSSSAMDEKLFF
d_call: -
clone_size: -
j_call: TRBJ1-4
v_call: TRBV27

cdr3_nt: TGTGCCAGCAGTCCGGGACCACGACCTAGCACAGATACGCAGTATTTT
cdr3_aa: CASSPGPRPSTDTQYF
d_call: -
clone_size: -
j_call: TRBJ2-3
v_call: TRBV27

cdr3_nt: TGCGCCAGCAGCCAAGGGCCCGGGGTTTATCAGCCCCAGCATTTT
cdr3_aa: CASSQGPGVYQPQHF
d_call: -
clone_size: -
j_call: TRBJ1-5
v_call: TRBV4-1

cdr3_nt: TGTGCCAGCAGGGGGGCCGGGACAGGGTATGGCTACACCTTC
cdr3_aa: CASRGAGTGYGYTF
d_call: TRBD1
clone_size: -
j_call: TRBJ1-2
v_call: TRBV6-5

cdr3_nt: TGTGCCACCAGCAGAGATAGCGCGGTCACTGAAGCTTTCTTT
cdr3_aa: CATSRDSAVTEAFF
d_call: -
clone_size: -
j_call: TRBJ1-1
v_call: TRBV15

cdr3_nt: TGCGCCAGCAGCCGAGGACTAGCGGGGGCCTACGAGCAGTACTTC
cdr3_aa: CASSRGLAGAYEQYF
d_call: TRBD2
clone_size: -
j_call: TRBJ2-7
v_call: TRBV5-1

cdr3_nt: TGTGCCAGCAGCACCTCTAGCGGGAGGAGCGAGCAGTACTTC
cdr3_aa: CASSTSSGRSEQYF
d_call: TRBD2
clone_size: -
j_call: TRBJ2-7
v_call: TRBV9

cdr3_nt: TGTGCCAGCAGCTTAGTGTCGTCGGTGGTACTAGCGGGAATCGGGACAGATACGCAGTATTTT
cdr3_aa: CASSLVSSVVLAGIGTDTQYF
d_call: TRBD2
clone_size: -
j_call: TRBJ2-3
v_call: TRBV7-8

cdr3_nt: TGCGCCAGCAGCCAACGGACTAGCGGGAGTTACGAGCAGTACTTC
cdr3_aa: CASSQRTSGSYEQYF
d_call: TRBD2
clone_size: -
j_call: TRBJ2-7
v_call: TRBV4-1

cdr3_nt: TGTGCCAGCAGCCAAGATAGATCAGGGGAAAACATTCAGTACTTC
cdr3_aa: CASSQDRSGENIQYF
d_call: -
clone_size: -
j_call: TRBJ2-4
v_call: TRBV4-2

cdr3_nt: TGCGCCAGCAGCCAAGGGTTACGGAGCGAAGGGGCTTTCTTT
cdr3_aa: CASSQGLRSEGAFF
d_call: -
clone_size: -
j_call: TRBJ1-1
v_call: TRBV4-1

cdr3_nt: TGTGCCAGCAGCGACGAGCTAGCGGGGTACAATGAGCAGTTCTTC
cdr3_aa: CASSDELAGYNEQFF
d_call: TRBD2
clone_size: -
j_call: TRBJ2-1
v_call: TRBV9

cdr3_nt: TGCGCCAGCAGCCAAGAGGACAGGGGAGAGACCCAGTACTTC
cdr3_aa: CASSQEDRGETQYF
d_call: TRBD1
clone_size: -
j_call: TRBJ2-5
v_call: TRBV4-1

cdr3_nt: TGTGCCAGCGGACGGTGGACTAGCGGGAGTGTTGAGCAGTACTTC
cdr3_aa: CASGRWTSGSVEQYF
d_call: TRBD2
clone_size: -
j_call: TRBJ2-7
v_call: TRBV7-9

cdr3_nt: TGTGCCAGCAGCTTAAGAGGGTACGAGCAGTACTTC
cdr3_aa: CASSLRGYEQYF
d_call: -
clone_size: -
j_call: TRBJ2-7
v_call: TRBV7-9

cdr3_nt: TGTGCCAGCAGCTCCCCCCCAAGAGAGACCCAGTACTTC
cdr3_aa: CASSSPPRETQYF
d_call: -
clone_size: -
j_call: TRBJ2-5
v_call: TRBV7-2